This TCR beta chain is from a study of human T cells and chemical hapten exposure. About this clonotype: A much larger clone lies a single base off, so this may be a read error.

Individual cDNA molecules received unique molecular identifiers in the library. TCRdb reanalysed the RACE reads using MiXCR and keeps one entry per CDR3 protein. This repertoire shows approximately 90,000 distinct CDR3 sequences, roughly 9.6% found once; its top ten account for under 2.5%. Trimming left V 0 bases short and J 2 bases short, with 7 bases between. This CDR3 is 15 amino acids long. Germline V gene lookup returns CDR1 LGHNA and CDR2 YSLEER. Time point specified: patch test 2, 6 weeks after DPC sensitization. Treatment in this sample: therapeutic diphenylcyclopropenone sensitization with weekly scalp DPC. Phlebotomy was performed prior to application of every patch test. Donors were 18 to 70-year-old alopecia patients suitable for DPC.

The rearrangement links TRBV4-3 to TRBJ1-4; D gene uncertain. Material: whole blood, obtained in connection with sensitization to the hapten diphenylcyclopropenone (DPC). The receptor comes from a man aged 35 to 55 with alopecia areata. Some clones in this sample may be carry-over from other donors' samples. CDR3 sequence reads: CASSQDKRTNEKLFF. CDR3 coding DNA: TGCGCCAGCAGCCAAGACAAGCGGACTAATGAAAAACTGTTTTTT.